The 10 T cell receptor beta chains reported below all come from one sample, sequenced in a study of OX40 agonist ivuxolimab in advanced cancers. Here immunoSEQ multiplex PCR was the method, and the copy in TCRdb shows in-frame clones only, minus some. Of about 55,000 clones listed, approximately 83% were seen once; the top ten hold roughly 12%. Sequencing was performed on CD4+ or CD8+ T cells sorted from blood, taken in a trial of the OX40 agonist ivuxolimab. The receptor set was obtained from an adult with an advanced solid tumor such as melanoma, head and neck, liver or kidney cancer.

The V gene is TRBV19, the J gene TRBJ1-5; D not resolved. Germline CDR1 reads LNHDA; CDR2 reads SQIVND (reference sequence). This CDR3 spans 13 amino acids. The V end lost 2 bases, the J end lost 4 bases, and 6 bases lay between the germline ends. The CDR3 bases are TGTGCCAGTAGTATACAGAATAATCAGCCCCAGCATTTT. Amino acid sequence: CASSIQNNQPQHF.

The chain employs TRBV4-2 and TRBJ2-7, with D possibly matching TRBD2 (5 bases). CDR3 length equals 14 residues. V lost 3 bases, J lost 0 bases, and 9 bases lay in between. Germline V gene sequence: CDR1 LGHNA, CDR2 YNFKEQ. CDR3 region: CASSQGVVSYEQYF. The CDR3 DNA reads as TGTGCCAGCAGCCAGGGAGTAGTCTCCTACGAGCAGTACTTC.

The gene calls are TRBV4-1 and TRBJ1-2, with D possibly being TRBD1 (5 bases). Trimming cost V 5 bases and J 3 bases, with 19 bases left between them. CDR3 length: 16 residues. Germline CDR1 reads MGHRA; CDR2 reads YSYEKL. CDR3 amino acids: CASSSPREGTDYGYTF. CDR3 coding DNA: TGCGCCAGCAGCTCACCCCGGGAGGGGACCGACTATGGCTACACCTTC.

The CDR3 DNA reads TGTGCCAGCTCCCGGGTTGGTGGGGGGTCTACCTACGAGCAGTACTTC. This sequence encodes CASSRVGGGSTYEQYF. V gene TRBV7-9 combines with J gene TRBJ2-7; possibly TRBD2 for D (6 bases). V dropped 8 bases and J dropped 2 bases, with 22 bases sitting between them. In germline, CDR1 is SEHNR, CDR2 FQNEAQ (reference sequence). The CDR3 is 16 amino acids.

The V and J genes are TRBV7-3 and TRBJ2-1; tentative D call: TRBD1 (6 bases). The CDR3 extends over 15 amino acids. Trimming stripped 1 base from V and 2 bases from J, with 9 bases between. CDR1 and CDR2 from the germline V gene are SGHTA and FQGTGA. The CDR3 DNA reads as TGTGCCAGCAGCTTAAGTCAGGGGACCTACAATGAGCAGTTCTTC. It is translated as CASSLSQGTYNEQFF.

V gene TRBV11-2 combines with J gene TRBJ1-2; 11 bases line up with TRBD1. The CDR3 consists of 17 residues. Germline lookup yields CDR1 SGHAT and CDR2 FQNNGV. J lost 3 bases, V lost 2 bases, and 8 bases had no gene match. The CDR3 nucleotides read TGTGCCAGCAGCTTACACCTCGGGACAGGGGGGGACTATGGCTACACCTTC. Translating gives CASSLHLGTGGDYGYTF.

This chain links TRBV6-1 with TRBJ2-7; TRBD1 matches at 10 bases. Losses at the gene ends were 2 bases for V and 3 bases for J; bases not matched to a gene: 4. CDR3 length: 15 residues. Germline V gene lookup returns CDR1 MNHNS and CDR2 SASEGT. The CDR3 reads CASSEYGTGVYEQYF. In DNA form, the CDR3 reads TGTGCCAGCAGTGAATATGGGACAGGGGTCTACGAGCAGTACTTC.

This clone was counted once. This chain joins TRBV7-9 and TRBJ1-4, with 9 nucleotides matching TRBD1. V lost 4 bases to trimming and J lost 7 bases; unmatched junction nucleotides: 7. Germline-derived CDR1 and CDR2 are SEHNR and FQNEAQ (reference sequence). This CDR3 region has 15 residues. For the CDR3, the DNA is TGTGCCAGCAGCTCCCGGACAGGGGTGATTGAAAAACTGTTTTTT. Its protein product is CASSSRTGVIEKLFF.

The J gene is TRBJ2-7, the V gene TRBV27, with D uncertain. Per germline, CDR1 MNHEY and CDR2 SMNVEV (reference sequence). V was pared by 3 bases and J by 6 bases, with 9 bases between. The CDR3 has 12 amino acids. CDR3 loop: CASSFRFGEQYF. DNA of the CDR3: TGTGCCAGCAGTTTTAGATTCGGCGAGCAGTACTTC.

The rearrangement links TRBV7-2 to TRBJ1-1, with D perhaps TRBD1 (5 bases). The CDR3 loop spans 14 amino acids. V shed 2 bases and J shed 1 base, with 8 bases lying between them. CDR1 and CDR2 (germline): SGHTA, FQGNSA. The CDR3 DNA sequence: TGTGCCAGCAGCTTAACAGGTCGGAACACTGAAGCTTTCTTT. Translating gives CASSLTGRNTEAFF. The full variable domain, its missing parts supplied by reference TRBV7-2 and TRBJ1-1, is GAGVSQSPSNKVTEKGKDVELRCDPISGHTALYWYRQSLGQGLEFLIYFQGNSAPDKSGLPSDRFSAERTGGSVSTLTIQRTQQEDSAVYLCASSLTGRNTEAFFGQGTRLTVV.